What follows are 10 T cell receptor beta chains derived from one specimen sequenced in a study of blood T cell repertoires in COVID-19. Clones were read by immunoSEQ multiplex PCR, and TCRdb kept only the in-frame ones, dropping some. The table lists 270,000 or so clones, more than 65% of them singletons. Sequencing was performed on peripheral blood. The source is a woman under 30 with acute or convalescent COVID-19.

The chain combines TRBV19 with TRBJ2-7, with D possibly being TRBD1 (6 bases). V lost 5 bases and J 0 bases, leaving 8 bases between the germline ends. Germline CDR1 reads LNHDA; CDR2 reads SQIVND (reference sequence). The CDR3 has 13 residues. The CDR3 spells CASSQGISYEQYF. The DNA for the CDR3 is TGTGCCAGTAGTCAGGGGATCTCCTACGAGCAGTACTTC.

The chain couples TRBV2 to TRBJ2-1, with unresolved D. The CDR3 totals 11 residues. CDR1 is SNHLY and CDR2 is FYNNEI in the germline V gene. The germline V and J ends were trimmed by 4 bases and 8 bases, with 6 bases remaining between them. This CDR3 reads CASSGIDEQFF. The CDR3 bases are TGTGCCAGCAGTGGTATCGATGAGCAGTTCTTC.

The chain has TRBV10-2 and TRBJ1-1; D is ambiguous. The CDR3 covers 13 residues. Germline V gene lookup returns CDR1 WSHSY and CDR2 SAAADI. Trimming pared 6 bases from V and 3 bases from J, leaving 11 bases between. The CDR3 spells CASSVDRYTEAFF. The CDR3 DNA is TGCGCCAGCAGCGTCGATAGATACACTGAAGCTTTCTTT.

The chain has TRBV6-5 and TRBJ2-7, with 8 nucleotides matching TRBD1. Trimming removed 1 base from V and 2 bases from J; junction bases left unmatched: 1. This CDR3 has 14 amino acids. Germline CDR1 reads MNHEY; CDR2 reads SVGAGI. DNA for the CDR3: TGTGCCAGCAGTTACTGGACAGGGCCCTACGAGCAGTACTTC. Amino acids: CASSYWTGPYEQYF.

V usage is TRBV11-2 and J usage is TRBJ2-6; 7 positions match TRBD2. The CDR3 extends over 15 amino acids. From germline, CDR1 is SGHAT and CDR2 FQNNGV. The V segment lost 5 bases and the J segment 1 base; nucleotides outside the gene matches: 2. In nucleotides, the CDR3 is TGTGCCAGCAGCCCCGGGAGGTCTGGGGCCAACGTCCTGACTTTC. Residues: CASSPGRSGANVLTF.

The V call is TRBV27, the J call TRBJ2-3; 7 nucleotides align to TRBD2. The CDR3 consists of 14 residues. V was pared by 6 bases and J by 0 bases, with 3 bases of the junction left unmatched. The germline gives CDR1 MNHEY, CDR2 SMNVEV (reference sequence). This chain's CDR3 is CASRLAISTDTQYF. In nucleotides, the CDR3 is TGTGCCAGCAGACTAGCGATTAGCACAGATACGCAGTATTTT.

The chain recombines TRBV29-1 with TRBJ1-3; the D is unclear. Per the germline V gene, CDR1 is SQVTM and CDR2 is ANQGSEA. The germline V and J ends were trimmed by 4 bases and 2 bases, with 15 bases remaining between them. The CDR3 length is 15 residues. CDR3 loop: CSVASPYRTGNTIYF. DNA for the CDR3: TGCAGCGTTGCTTCCCCCTATCGAACTGGAAACACCATATATTTT.

CDR3 region: CSVEARGESYEQYF. CDR3 in DNA: TGCAGCGTTGAAGCTCGGGGGGAGAGCTACGAGCAGTACTTC. The chain uses TRBV29-1 and TRBJ2-7; 7 nucleotides line up with TRBD2. The CDR3 sequence is 14 residues long. The V and J ends lost 1 base and 3 bases, in that order; junction bases with no gene match: 6. The germline CDR1 and CDR2 sequences are SQVTM and ANQGSEA.

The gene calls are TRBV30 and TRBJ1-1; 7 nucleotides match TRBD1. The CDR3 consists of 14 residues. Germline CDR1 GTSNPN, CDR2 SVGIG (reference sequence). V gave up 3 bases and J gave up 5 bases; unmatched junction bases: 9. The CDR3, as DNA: TGTGCCTGGAGCCTGACAGGGATTTTTACTGAAGCTTTCTTT. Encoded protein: CAWSLTGIFTEAFF. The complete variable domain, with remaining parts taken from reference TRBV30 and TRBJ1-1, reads SQTIHQWPATLVQPVGSPLSLECTVEGTSNPNLYWYRQAAGRGLQLLFYSVGIGQISSEVPQNLSASRPQDRQFILSSKKLLLSDSGFYLCAWSLTGIFTEAFFGQGTRLTVV.

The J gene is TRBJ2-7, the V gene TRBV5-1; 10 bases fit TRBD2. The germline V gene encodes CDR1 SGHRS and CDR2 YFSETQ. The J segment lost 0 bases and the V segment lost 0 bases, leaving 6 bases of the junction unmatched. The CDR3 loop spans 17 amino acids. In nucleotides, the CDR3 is TGCGCCAGCAGCTTGGGTGGGACTAGCGCCAGCTCCTACGAGCAGTACTTC. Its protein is CASSLGGTSASSYEQYF. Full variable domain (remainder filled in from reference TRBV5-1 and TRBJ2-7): KAGVTQTPRYLIKTRGQQVTLSCSPISGHRSVSWYQQTPGQGLQFLFEYFSETQRNKGNFPGRFSGRQFSNSRSEMNVSTLELGDSALYLCASSLGGTSASSYEQYFGPGTRLTVT.